This passage covers 23 T cell receptor beta chains from one sample sequenced in a study of blood T cell repertoires in COVID-19. TCRdb's table, derived via immunoSEQ multiplex PCR, lists solely in-frame clones and lacks some. The sample contains approximately 78,000 clones, approximately 87% of which appear only once. Sequenced sample: peripheral blood. The receptors stem from a woman of 80 years or more with acute or convalescent COVID-19.

The chain links TRBV7-3 to TRBJ2-1; 12 nucleotides line up with TRBD1. The germline V gene encodes CDR1 SGHTA and CDR2 FQGTGA. This CDR3 comprises 17 residues. With 4 bases clipped from V and 8 bases from J, the junction kept 12 bases outside the gene matches. CDR3 sequence: CASSSLSGDRGRYEQFF. DNA for the CDR3: TGTGCCAGCAGCTCTCTTTCGGGGGACAGGGGGCGTTATGAGCAGTTCTTC. The full variable domain, rest sourced from reference TRBV7-3 and TRBJ2-1, is GAGVSQTPSNKVTEKGKYVELRCDPISGHTALYWYRQSLGQGPEFLIYFQGTGAADDSGLPNDRFFAVRPEGSVSTLKIQRTERGDSAVYLCASSSLSGDRGRYEQFFGPGTRLTVL.

The chain recombines TRBV6-4 with TRBJ1-5, with a tentative D call TRBD1 (6 bases). Germline CDR1 and CDR2: MRHNA and SNTAGT. This CDR3 region has 17 residues. The V end was cut by 6 bases, the J end by 3 bases, with 21 bases between. CDR3 region: CASRAGTIFPHNQPQHF. CDR3 DNA sequence: TGTGCCAGCAGGGCCGGGACAATTTTTCCCCACAATCAGCCCCAGCATTTT.

The chain links TRBV2 to TRBJ1-2; 7 bases align to TRBD1. The J segment lost 7 bases and the V segment lost 5 bases, leaving 7 bases of the junction unmatched. CDR1 and CDR2 (germline): SNHLY, FYNNEI. This CDR3 spans 13 amino acids. The CDR3 DNA reads TGTGCCAGCAGTATTTACAGGGGAGTTGGCTACACCTTC. Translating it yields CASSIYRGVGYTF.

The V gene is TRBV19, the J gene TRBJ1-2; maybe TRBD1 (5 bases). The CDR3 sequence is 15 residues long. CDR1 is LNHDA and CDR2 is SQIVND in the germline V gene (reference sequence). V was pared by 2 bases and J by 7 bases, with 17 bases between. CDR3 DNA: TGTGCCAGTAGTATAACAGGAGCTTCTTCGGTTGGCTACACCTTC. The encoded protein is CASSITGASSVGYTF. The entire variable domain, with the rest obtained from reference TRBV19 and TRBJ1-2, is as follows: DGGITQSPKYLFRKEGQNVTLSCEQNLNHDAMYWYRQDPGQGLRLIYYSQIVNDFQKGDIAEGYSVSREKKESFPLTVTSAQKNPTAFYLCASSITGASSVGYTFGSGTRLTVV.

V is TRBV3-1 (or the pseudogene TRBV3-2) and J is TRBJ2-1, with 8 bases matching TRBD2. CDR1 is LGHDT, CDR2 YNNKEL, per germline (reference sequence). V lost 1 base and J lost 3; bases outside the gene matches: 2. This CDR3 contains 15 residues. CDR3 residues: CASSQGSGNYNEQFF. DNA of the CDR3: TGTGCCAGCAGCCAAGGTAGCGGGAACTACAATGAGCAGTTCTTC.

The chain recombines TRBV18 with TRBJ1-1, with D uncertain. V dropped 2 bases and J dropped 7 bases, with 11 bases sitting between them. Germline V gives CDR1 KGHSH, CDR2 LQKENI. CDR3 length equals 13 residues. The CDR3 is CASSPKGESEAFF. DNA of the CDR3: TGTGCCAGCTCACCAAAGGGAGAGAGTGAAGCTTTCTTT.

The chain has TRBV4-2 and TRBJ2-5, with 8 bases that match TRBD1. The CDR3 loop spans 14 amino acids. With V trimmed by 3 bases and J by 2 bases, 2 bases remained unmatched. Germline values: CDR1 LGHNA, CDR2 YNFKEQ. CDR3 sequence (DNA): TGTGCCAGCAGCCAGGGGACAGGACAAGAGACCCAGTACTTC. This sequence encodes CASSQGTGQETQYF.

The gene calls are TRBV9 and TRBJ1-1; 7 bases map to TRBD1. Germline-derived CDR1 and CDR2 are SGDLS and YYNGEE. J lost 8 bases, V lost 4 bases, and 5 bases had no gene match. The CDR3 loop spans 12 amino acids. The CDR3 DNA reads as TGTGCCAGCAGCTTAATACAGGGGGAAGCTTTCTTT. Protein product: CASSLIQGEAFF.

Written as DNA, the CDR3 is TGCGCCAGCAGCTTCACAGGAATGGACAATGAGCAGTTCTTC. It encodes CASSFTGMDNEQFF. This chain joins TRBV5-1 and TRBJ2-1; a weak D match, TRBD1 (5 bases). V dropped 2 bases and J dropped 5 bases, with 11 bases sitting between them. There are 14 residues in the CDR3. Germline CDR1 is SGHRS and CDR2 is YFSETQ.

This clone was counted a few times. V and J are TRBV28 and TRBJ1-6; D call uncertain. The germline gives CDR1 MDHEN, CDR2 SYDVKM. V was cut by 3 bases and J by 7 bases, with 16 bases left in between. The CDR3 runs 16 residues. The CDR3, as DNA: TGTGCCAGCAGTTTCAGTAGTACAGCCAAGAATTCACCCCTCCACTTT. This codes for CASSFSSTAKNSPLHF.

The chain combines TRBV24-1 with TRBJ2-3; possible D gene TRBD1, 6 bases. Trimming shortened V by 7 bases and J by 2 bases, and 9 bases separated the two germline ends. The CDR3 loop spans 13 amino acids. CDR1 is KGHDR, CDR2 SFDVKD, per germline. CDR3 sequence: CATSRDNTDTQYF. As DNA, the CDR3 is TGTGCCACCAGCCGGGACAACACAGATACGCAGTATTTT.

The chain uses TRBV10-3 and TRBJ1-1, with 9 bases lining up with TRBD1. Trimming took 6 bases from V and 4 from J; bases not matched to a gene: 6. The CDR3 loop spans 14 amino acids. Germline V gives CDR1 ENHRY, CDR2 SYGVKD. The CDR3 spells CAISRDRAFTEAFF. In DNA form, the CDR3 reads TGTGCCATCAGCCGGGACAGGGCTTTCACTGAAGCTTTCTTT.

This rearrangement joins TRBV2 to TRBJ1-2, with D possibly matching TRBD1 (6 bases). Trimming shortened V by 2 bases and J by 2 bases, and 15 bases separated the two germline ends. The germline V gene has CDR1 SNHLY and CDR2 FYNNEI. CDR3 length: 16 amino acids. The CDR3 loop is CASSEPGGGANYGYTF. The DNA for the CDR3 is TGTGCCAGCAGTGAACCGGGGGGGGGCGCCAACTATGGCTACACCTTC.

The V gene is TRBV19, the J gene TRBJ1-4; 8 bases are a match to TRBD1. Germline assignment: CDR1 LNHDA and CDR2 SQIVND (reference sequence). Trimming took 6 bases from V and 8 from J; bases not matched to a gene: 8. The CDR3 loop spans 14 amino acids. CDR3 protein: CASSGDRRGEKLFF. CDR3 in DNA: TGTGCCAGTAGCGGGGACAGGAGAGGAGAAAAACTGTTTTTT.

The rearrangement links TRBV7-9 to TRBJ1-1, with TRBD1 as a possible D gene (6 bases). V was trimmed by 1 base and J by 1 base, leaving 10 bases between them. CDR1 is SEHNR, CDR2 FQNEAQ, per germline (reference sequence). The CDR3 consists of 15 residues. CDR3 in DNA: TGTGCCAGCAGCTTAGGGGGGCGTGAGAACACTGAAGCTTTCTTT. Its protein product is CASSLGGRENTEAFF.

This chain links TRBV6-5 with TRBJ1-6, with a tentative D call TRBD1 (6 bases). The CDR3 loop spans 14 amino acids. Per the germline V gene, CDR1 is MNHEY and CDR2 is SVGAGI. Trimming removed 6 bases from V and 6 bases from J, with 12 bases in between. The CDR3 DNA reads TGTGCCAGCAGACGAGGGGGTGGTAATTCACCCCTCCACTTT. Amino acid sequence: CASRRGGGNSPLHF.

The gene calls are TRBV5-4 and TRBJ2-7, with 7 bases lining up with TRBD2. V lost 2 bases, J lost 0 bases, and 2 bases stayed unmatched. There are 14 residues in the CDR3. Germline V lookup: CDR1 SGHNT, CDR2 YYREEE (reference sequence). CDR3 amino acids: CASSLVAGSYEQYF. The CDR3, as DNA: TGTGCCAGCAGCTTAGTAGCGGGCTCCTACGAGCAGTACTTC.

This chain joins TRBV30 and TRBJ1-4; D not resolved. Germline V CDR1 and CDR2: GTSNPN, SVGIG (reference sequence). CDR3 length equals 11 residues. DNA for the CDR3: TGTGGATACGGTCTTAATGAAAAACTGTTTTTT. This codes for CGYGLNEKLFF.

The chain combines TRBV3-1 (or the pseudogene TRBV3-2) with TRBJ2-3; 12 bases line up with TRBD2. Trimming took 4 bases from V and 4 from J; bases not matched to a gene: 15. The CDR3 runs to 19 residues. Germline V gene data show CDR1 as LGHDT and CDR2 as YNNKEL (reference sequence). In nucleotides, the CDR3 is TGTGCCAGCAGCCTCTTCGGAATAGGACTAGCGGGATCTGCAGATACGCAGTATTTT. Its translation is CASSLFGIGLAGSADTQYF.

The rearrangement joins TRBV3-1 (or the pseudogene TRBV3-2) to TRBJ2-7; TRBD2 is a possible D gene (6 bases). CDR3 size: 14 residues. The V end was cut by 4 bases, the J end by 0 bases, with 10 bases between. Germline-derived CDR1 and CDR2 are LGHDT and YNNKEL (reference sequence). The CDR3 loop reads CASSPTTSSYEQYF. CDR3 DNA: TGTGCCAGCAGCCCAACGACTAGCTCCTACGAGCAGTACTTC.

The chain links TRBV5-4 to TRBJ1-1; D call uncertain. Germline V gene lookup returns CDR1 SGHNT and CDR2 YYREEE (reference sequence). The CDR3 spans 16 residues. The V and J ends lost 4 bases and 2 bases respectively, with 18 bases between them. CDR3 coding DNA: TGTGCCAGCAGCCGCGGCGGGGTCTCTATTAACACTGAAGCTTTCTTT. Protein sequence: CASSRGGVSINTEAFF.

This chain links TRBV12-3 or TRBV12-4 with TRBJ2-1; 7 bases are shared with TRBD2. With V trimmed by 6 bases and J by 8 bases, 4 bases remained unmatched. This CDR3 comprises 12 residues. The CDR3 loop reads CASSRRGDEQFF. In DNA form, the CDR3 reads TGTGCCAGCAGCCGTCGGGGGGATGAGCAGTTCTTC.

This sequence joins TRBV13 and TRBJ1-1, with unresolved D. Deletions cut 5 bases from V and 1 base from J, with 8 bases between. CDR1 is PRHDT and CDR2 is FYEKMQ in the germline V gene (reference sequence). The CDR3 runs to 13 residues. The CDR3 nucleotides read TGTGCCAGCAGCCTCGTCTGGAACACTGAAGCTTTCTTT. Translated, it gives CASSLVWNTEAFF.